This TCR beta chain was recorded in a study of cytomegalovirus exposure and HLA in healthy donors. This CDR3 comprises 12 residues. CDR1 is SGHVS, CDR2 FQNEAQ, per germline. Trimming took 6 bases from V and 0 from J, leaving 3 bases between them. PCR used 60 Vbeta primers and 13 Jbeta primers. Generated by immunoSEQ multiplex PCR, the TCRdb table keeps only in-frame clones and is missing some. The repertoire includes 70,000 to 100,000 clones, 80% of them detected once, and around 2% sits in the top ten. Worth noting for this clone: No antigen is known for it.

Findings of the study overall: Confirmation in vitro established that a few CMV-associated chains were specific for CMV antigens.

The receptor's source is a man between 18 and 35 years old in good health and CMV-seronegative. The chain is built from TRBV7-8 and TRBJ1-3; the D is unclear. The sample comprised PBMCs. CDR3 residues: CASRASGNTIYF. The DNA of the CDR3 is TGTGCCAGCAGGGCCTCTGGAAACACCATATATTTT.